This TCR beta chain stems from a study of shared clonotypes between healthy human individuals. Germline-derived CDR1 and CDR2 are MNHNS and SASEGT. The V segment lost 6 bases and the J segment 8 bases; nucleotides outside the gene matches: 12. The CDR3 covers 15 residues. A word on this clone: Its matching antigen is unknown.

Overall study results and limits: Larger estimated richness was generally seen in naive subsets than in memory subsets. The four-donor shared clonotypes exceeded non-shared clonotypes in generation probability, with non-shared ones scoring lower. Among several donors, roughly 5.5% of naive CD4 clonotypes were found in common.

The protocol was immunoSEQ multiplex PCR, while the TCRdb copy is restricted to in-frame clones and leaves out a portion. Of about 1 million clones in the sample, about 80% were seen once. The chain carries TRBV6-1 and TRBJ2-1; 8 bases line up with TRBD2. Sequencing used memory CD4+ T cells sorted from blood. Subset in this sample: CD45RA-negative fraction. The source is a man between 18 and 35 years old in good health. The CDR3 region is CASRGKVAGHDEQFF. The CDR3 bases are TGTGCCAGCAGAGGGAAGGTAGCGGGACACGATGAGCAGTTCTTC.